The following is a T cell receptor beta chain sequence with its context. Its antigen remains unidentified. These data belong to a study of T cell responses to AZD1222 COVID-19 vaccine. Study background: Whether given at about 4 or about 12 weeks, second doses were pooled.

Data came from immunoSEQ multiplex PCR; TCRdb stores just in-frame clones and leaves some out. The data hold about 120,000 clones, with under 95% observed a single time. The V and J ends lost 4 bases and 0 bases respectively, with 6 bases between them. This CDR3 is built from 13 residues. Germline V lookup: CDR1 WNHNN, CDR2 SYGVQD (reference sequence). Findings and limits, study-wide: The donor group comprised mostly white British people and more females; the analysis possibly underestimated clonal diversity. Reportedly, nearly half of unique spike TCRs recognized epitopes outside B.1.351/B.1.1.7 mutations.

Sequenced here: peripheral blood, sampled on day 0 of AZD1222 vaccination. The receptor was derived from an adult in good health. J is TRBJ1-1 and V is TRBV10-1; D might be TRBD1 (5 bases). The CDR3 DNA follows: TGCGCCAGCAGTGGACAGTTGAACACTGAAGCTTTCTTT. It is translated as CASSGQLNTEAFF.